This T cell receptor beta chain was identified in a study of response to subunit inactivated influenza vaccine. This clonotype was seen many times. What it recognizes is unknown. This CDR3 has 14 amino acids. V was cut by 5 bases and J by 1 base, with 9 bases left in between. Germline loops: CDR1 KGHDR, CDR2 SFDVKD. A single record per CDR3 protein comes from TCRdb applying MiXCR to the RT-PCR reads. The sample holds approximately 490,000 distinct CDR3 sequences, approximately 7.3% seen once. Study-wide results and caveats: That few new T cells are recruited by each seasonal influenza vaccination was the authors' suggestion.

Sequences were derived from PBMCs from blood, sampled roughly 24 months after vaccination. The sequence was collected from a man between 50 and 69 years old who received an inactivated influenza vaccine. The chain carries TRBV24-1 and TRBJ2-3; D is undetermined. The CDR3 reads CATSAGAGTDTQYF. The CDR3 nucleotides are TGTGCCACCAGTGCCGGAGCAGGCACAGATACGCAGTATTTT.